This passage covers 4 T cell receptor beta chains from one sample sequenced in a study of tumor-infiltrating lymphocytes in oesophageal squamous cell carcinoma. In TCRdb, the PCR reads were re-called with MiXCR into one record per CDR3 protein. The sample comprises fewer than 20,000 distinct CDR3 sequences, around two fifths of which are singletons, and approximately 20% rests with the top ten. Sequenced input: esophageal tumor tissue. These receptor sequences come from a male donor with esophageal squamous cell carcinoma.

The V gene is TRBV7-2, the J gene TRBJ1-4; no clear D gene. Germline V gives CDR1 SGHTA, CDR2 FQGNSA. The CDR3 extends over 15 amino acids. Trimming shortened V by 3 bases and J by 2 bases, and 10 bases separated the two germline ends. CDR3 protein: CASSLIYPTNEKLFF. CDR3 bases: TGTGCCAGCAGCTTGATTTACCCGACTAATGAAAAACTGTTTTTT.

The rearrangement joins TRBV7-8 to TRBJ2-7; 7 positions match TRBD1. The J call is in doubt because the DNA end fits TRBJ2-4 better. The CDR3 runs 15 residues. Per germline, CDR1 SGHVS and CDR2 FQNEAQ. As DNA, the CDR3 is TGTGCCAGCAGCGAACCATACAGGGGCAAAAACATTCAGTACTTC. It yields the protein CASSEPYRGKNIQYF.

The J gene is TRBJ1-5, the V gene TRBV12-3 or TRBV12-4; unclear D gene. This CDR3 region has 12 residues. V dropped 6 bases and J dropped 10 bases, with 13 bases sitting between them. CDR3: CASSLGEGPQHF. CDR3 DNA: TGTGCCAGCAGCCTGGGAGAAGGTCCCCAGCATTTT.

The J gene is TRBJ1-4, the V gene TRBV6-6, with 7 bases aligning to TRBD1. The V and J ends lost 5 bases and 16 bases, in that order; junction bases with no gene match: 19. This CDR3 comprises 15 residues. Germline values: CDR1 MNHNY, CDR2 SVGAGI (reference sequence). CDR3 residues: CASSNQPGQLAPPFF. The CDR3 DNA is TGTGCCAGCAGTAACCAACCGGGACAGCTCGCTCCTCCGTTTTTT.